The present entry profiles one TCR beta chain with its context. Its antigen is not identified. It was with a sample-barcoded 5' primer and a J-beta primer mix that a second PCR of roughly 6 to 11 cycles was run. TCRdb passed the 5' RACE reads through MiXCR, listing each CDR3 protein once. The repertoire holds more than 1.4 million distinct CDR3 sequences, with approximately 40% as singletons. The record originates from a study of blood T cells in healthy people across ages. At the level of the study: There was about one barcoded beta molecule captured by template switching per two T cells. Study-wide findings and caveats: When one million T cells were used, diversity estimates were thought to be underestimates. CMV infection status of these donors was not known.

From germline, CDR1 is SGHTA and CDR2 FQGNSA. The CDR3 has 14 amino acids. V shed 5 bases and J shed 8 bases, with 18 bases lying between them. The V and J genes are TRBV7-2 and TRBJ1-2, with D possibly TRBD1 on 5 matching bases. The clonotype originates from a woman between 18 and 30 years old in good health. Material for sequencing was blood. CDR3 sequence (DNA): TGTGCCAGCAGCCCTGAGTGGGGGACGCGGGGCTACACCTTC. Protein: CASSPEWGTRGYTF.